These 15 T cell receptor beta chains were all obtained from the same sample, sequenced in a study of blood T cell repertoires in COVID-19. The method was immunoSEQ multiplex PCR; TCRdb's version includes in-frame clones alone and lacks a portion of them. Among about 150,000 clones listed, 89% were seen once. The sequencing input was peripheral blood. These receptors came from a man in his 60s with acute or convalescent COVID-19.

The rearrangement uses TRBV3-1 (or the pseudogene TRBV3-2) and TRBJ2-3, with TRBD2 matching over 14 bases. Germline CDR1 LGHDT, CDR2 YNNKEL (reference sequence). V lost 1 base to trimming and J lost 4 bases; unmatched junction nucleotides: 4. This CDR3 comprises 17 residues. The CDR3 region is CASSQGLAGGLSDTQYF. Written as DNA, the CDR3 is TGTGCCAGCAGCCAAGGACTAGCGGGGGGGCTCTCAGATACGCAGTATTTT.

The chain links TRBV6-5 to TRBJ2-3; 7 positions match TRBD1. The CDR3 has 15 amino acids. V was pared by 6 bases and J by 4 bases, with 10 bases of the junction left unmatched. Per the germline V gene, CDR1 is MNHEY and CDR2 is SVGAGI. CDR3 amino acids: CASSRLTGVADTQYF. CDR3 bases: TGTGCCAGCAGCCGCTTAACAGGGGTCGCAGATACGCAGTATTTT.

This chain joins TRBV7-9 and TRBJ1-4; 7 bases are shared with TRBD1. V lost 7 bases and J lost 7; bases outside the gene matches: 3. This CDR3 region has 12 residues. Germline CDR1 is SEHNR and CDR2 is FQNEAQ (reference sequence). The CDR3 nucleotides read TGTGCCAGCACTTACAGGGGTGAAAAACTGTTTTTT. Translating it yields CASTYRGEKLFF.

The chain joins TRBV10-3 to TRBJ1-1, with 9 bases lining up with TRBD1. The junction had 4 bases not matched to a gene; V was cut back by 10 bases and J by 4 bases. The CDR3 has 12 residues. The germline gives CDR1 ENHRY, CDR2 SYGVKD. The CDR3 coding sequence is TGTGCCACACGACAGGGGGGCACTGAAGCTTTCTTT. Its protein product is CATRQGGTEAFF.

The rearrangement joins TRBV9 to TRBJ2-3; 7 nucleotides match TRBD2. Germline loops: CDR1 SGDLS, CDR2 YYNGEE. There are 16 residues in the CDR3. The junction had 8 bases not matched to a gene; V was cut back by 0 bases and J by 4 bases. CDR3 sequence (DNA): TGTGCCAGCAGCGTAGGAGTGACTAGCCTAGCAGATACGCAGTATTTT. It specifies CASSVGVTSLADTQYF.

This rearrangement joins TRBV2 to TRBJ1-4; D possibly corresponds to TRBD1 (5 bases). V lost 7 bases and J lost 3, with 9 bases in between. Germline loops: CDR1 SNHLY, CDR2 FYNNEI. The CDR3 has 13 amino acids. Written as DNA, the CDR3 is TGTGCCAGCATTAGGGGATCTAATGAAAAACTGTTTTTT. Its translation: CASIRGSNEKLFF.

This clone is medium-sized (0.01 to 0.1%). The rearrangement uses TRBV19 and TRBJ1-2; no firm D call. This CDR3 is 14 amino acids long. Germline CDR1 is LNHDA and CDR2 is SQIVND (reference sequence). V dropped 6 bases and J dropped 0 bases, with 11 bases sitting between them. This chain's CDR3 is CASRPGRSNYGYTF. The DNA of the CDR3 is TGTGCCAGTAGGCCTGGGCGTTCTAACTATGGCTACACCTTC.

The chain recombines TRBV19 with TRBJ2-3; no clear D gene. The germline gives CDR1 LNHDA, CDR2 SQIVND (reference sequence). Trimming pared 8 bases from V and 6 bases from J, leaving 9 bases between. The length of the CDR3 is 11 residues. In nucleotides, the CDR3 is TGTGCCAGTTCAATCAGGGATACGCAGTATTTT. It encodes CASSIRDTQYF.

The CDR3 coding sequence is TGTGCCAGCAGCTTAGTAGAAACCGGGGAGCTGTTTTTT. Its protein is CASSLVETGELFF. The V call is TRBV7-2, the J call TRBJ2-2, with no clear D. Trimming took 1 base from V and 5 from J, leaving 5 bases between them. CDR3 length: 13 residues. Germline CDR1 and CDR2: SGHTA and FQGNSA.

The chain has TRBV5-4 and TRBJ2-5; 10 bases fit TRBD1. Germline V gene lookup returns CDR1 SGHNT and CDR2 YYREEE (reference sequence). The CDR3 sequence is 14 residues long. With V trimmed by 4 bases and J by 5 bases, 5 bases remained unmatched. The CDR3, as DNA: TGTGCCAGCAGCCGGGACAGGGGTAGCGAGACCCAGTACTTC. It codes for CASSRDRGSETQYF.

This clone showed up just once. This sequence joins TRBV2 and TRBJ1-1, with D possibly TRBD1 on 6 matching bases. Between the trimmed V and J ends, which lost 6 bases and 1 base, there was a span of 12 bases. The germline V gene has CDR1 SNHLY and CDR2 FYNNEI. This CDR3 region has 14 residues. The CDR3: CASSNGQPNTEAFF. CDR3 coding DNA: TGTGCCAGCAGCAACGGACAGCCGAACACTGAAGCTTTCTTT.

This clone was detected only once. The chain links TRBV18 to TRBJ2-7; 7 positions match TRBD1. There are 15 residues in the CDR3. V shed 3 bases and J 0 bases; nucleotides not matched to a gene: 5. The germline V gene has CDR1 KGHSH and CDR2 LQKENI. The CDR3 spells CASSPGDSSSYEQYF. The CDR3 bases are TGTGCCAGCTCACCTGGGGACAGTAGCTCCTACGAGCAGTACTTC.

The chain uses TRBV7-2 and TRBJ2-7; D gene ambiguous. Trimming shortened V by 1 base and J by 2 bases, and 3 bases separated the two germline ends. The CDR3 has 12 amino acids. The germline CDR1 and CDR2 sequences are SGHTA and FQGNSA. DNA of the CDR3: TGTGCCAGCAGCTTAGACACCTACGAGCAGTACTTC. Its protein is CASSLDTYEQYF.

This chain connects TRBV7-2 to TRBJ1-2; D is perhaps TRBD1 (5 bases). The V and J ends lost 5 bases and 4 bases respectively, with 14 bases between them. This CDR3 contains 14 residues. CDR1 is SGHTA, CDR2 FQGNSA, per germline. CDR3 residues: CASSTWDSAYGYTF. The CDR3 nucleotides are TGTGCCAGCAGCACGTGGGACTCAGCCTATGGCTACACCTTC.

The chain has TRBV4-2 and TRBJ1-5, with no clear D. Germline values: CDR1 LGHNA, CDR2 YNFKEQ. V lost 3 bases and J 0 bases, leaving 12 bases between the germline ends. The CDR3 is 16 amino acids. DNA of the CDR3: TGTGCCAGCAGCCAGGCTACCGGGAATAGCAATCAGCCCCAGCATTTT. This gives the protein CASSQATGNSNQPQHF.